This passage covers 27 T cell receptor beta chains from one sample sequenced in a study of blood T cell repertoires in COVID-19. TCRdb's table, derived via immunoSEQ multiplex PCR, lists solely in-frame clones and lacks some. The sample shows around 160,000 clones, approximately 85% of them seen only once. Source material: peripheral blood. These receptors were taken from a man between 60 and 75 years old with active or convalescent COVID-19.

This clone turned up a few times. DNA of the CDR3: TGTGCCAGCAGCCCTCGGACTAGCGTCGGCACCGGGGAGCTGTTTTTT. Translating it yields CASSPRTSVGTGELFF. The genes are TRBV7-9 and TRBJ2-2; the match to TRBD2 covers 9 bases. V trimming: 5 bases; J trimming: 4 bases; junction bases outside the gene matches: 8. The germline V gene encodes CDR1 SEHNR and CDR2 FQNEAQ (reference sequence). The CDR3 loop spans 16 amino acids.

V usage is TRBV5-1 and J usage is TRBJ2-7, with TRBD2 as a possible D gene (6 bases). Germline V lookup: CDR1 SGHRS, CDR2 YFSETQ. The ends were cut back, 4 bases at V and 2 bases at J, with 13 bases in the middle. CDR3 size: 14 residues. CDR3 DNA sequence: TGCGCCAGCAGCGGCGGGACGGCGGCCTACGAGCAGTACTTC. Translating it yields CASSGGTAAYEQYF.

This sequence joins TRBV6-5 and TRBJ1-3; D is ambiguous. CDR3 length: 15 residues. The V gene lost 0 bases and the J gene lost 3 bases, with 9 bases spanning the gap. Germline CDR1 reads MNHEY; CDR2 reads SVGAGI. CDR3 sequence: CASSYSSAYGNTIYF. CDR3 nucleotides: TGTGCCAGCAGTTACTCGTCAGCGTATGGAAACACCATATATTTT.

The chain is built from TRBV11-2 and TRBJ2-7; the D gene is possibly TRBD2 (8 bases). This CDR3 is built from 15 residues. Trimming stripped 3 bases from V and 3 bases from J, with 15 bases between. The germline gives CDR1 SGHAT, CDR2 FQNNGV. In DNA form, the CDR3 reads TGTGCCAGCAGCTTGCGGGACAGCGGGAGCTACGAGCAGTACTTC. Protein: CASSLRDSGSYEQYF.

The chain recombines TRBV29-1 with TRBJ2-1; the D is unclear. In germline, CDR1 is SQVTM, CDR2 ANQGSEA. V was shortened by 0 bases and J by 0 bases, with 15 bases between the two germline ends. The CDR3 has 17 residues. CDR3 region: CSVEDLEEKYSYNEQFF. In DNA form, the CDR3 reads TGCAGCGTTGAAGATCTAGAGGAAAAGTACTCCTACAATGAGCAGTTCTTC.

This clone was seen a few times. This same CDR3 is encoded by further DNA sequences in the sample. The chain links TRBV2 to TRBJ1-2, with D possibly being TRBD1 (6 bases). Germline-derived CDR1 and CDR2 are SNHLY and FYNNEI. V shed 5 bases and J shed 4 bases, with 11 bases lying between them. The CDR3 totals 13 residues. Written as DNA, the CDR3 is TGTGCCAGCAGTAGGGACAAACTCTATGGCTACACCTTC. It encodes CASSRDKLYGYTF.

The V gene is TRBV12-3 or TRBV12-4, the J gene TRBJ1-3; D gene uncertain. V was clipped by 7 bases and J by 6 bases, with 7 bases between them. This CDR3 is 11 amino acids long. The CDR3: CASTPSNTIYF. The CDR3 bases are TGTGCCAGCACCCCTTCAAACACCATATATTTT.

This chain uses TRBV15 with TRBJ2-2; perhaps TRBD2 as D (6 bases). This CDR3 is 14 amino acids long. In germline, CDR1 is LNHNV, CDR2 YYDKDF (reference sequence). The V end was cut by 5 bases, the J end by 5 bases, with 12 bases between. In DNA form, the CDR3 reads TGTGCCACCAGCTGGGGGGTGAGGACCGGGGAGCTGTTTTTT. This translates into CATSWGVRTGELFF.

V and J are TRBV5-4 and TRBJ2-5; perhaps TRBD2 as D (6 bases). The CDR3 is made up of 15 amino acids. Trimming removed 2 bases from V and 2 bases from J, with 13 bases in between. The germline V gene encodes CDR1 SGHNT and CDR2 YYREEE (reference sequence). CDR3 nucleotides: TGTGCCAGCAGCTTAATGGCTAGCGCTCAAGAGACCCAGTACTTC. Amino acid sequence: CASSLMASAQETQYF.

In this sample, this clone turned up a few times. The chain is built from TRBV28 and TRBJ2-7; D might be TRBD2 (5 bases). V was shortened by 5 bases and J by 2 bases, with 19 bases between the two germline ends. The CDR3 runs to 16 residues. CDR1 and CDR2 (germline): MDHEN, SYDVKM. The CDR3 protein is CASSLNNPTGTYEQYF. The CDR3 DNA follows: TGTGCCAGCAGTCTCAACAACCCCACCGGGACCTACGAGCAGTACTTC.

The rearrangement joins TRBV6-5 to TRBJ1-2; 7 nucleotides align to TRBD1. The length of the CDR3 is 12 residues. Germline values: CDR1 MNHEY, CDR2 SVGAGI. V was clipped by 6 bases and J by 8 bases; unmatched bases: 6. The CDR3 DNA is TGTGCCAGCAGCACCAACAGGGGCGGCTACACCTTC. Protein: CASSTNRGGYTF.

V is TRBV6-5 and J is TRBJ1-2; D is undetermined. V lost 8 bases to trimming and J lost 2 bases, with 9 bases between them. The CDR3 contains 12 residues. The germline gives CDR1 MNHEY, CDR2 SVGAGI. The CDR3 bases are TGTGCCAGCGGAGGATTCAACTATGGCTACACCTTC. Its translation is CASGGFNYGYTF.

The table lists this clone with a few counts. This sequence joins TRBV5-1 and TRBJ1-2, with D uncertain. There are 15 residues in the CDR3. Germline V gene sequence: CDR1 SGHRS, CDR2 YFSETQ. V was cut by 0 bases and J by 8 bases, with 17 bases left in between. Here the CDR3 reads CASSLDGSGLVGYTF. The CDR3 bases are TGCGCCAGCAGCTTGGACGGGAGCGGCCTAGTGGGCTACACCTTC.

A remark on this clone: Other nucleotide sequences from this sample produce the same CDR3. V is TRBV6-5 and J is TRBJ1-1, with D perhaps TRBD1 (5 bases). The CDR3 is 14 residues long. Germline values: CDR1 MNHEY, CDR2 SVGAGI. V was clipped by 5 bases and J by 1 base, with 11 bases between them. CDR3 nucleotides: TGTGCCAGCAGTCCTCAGGGTTCGAACACTGAAGCTTTCTTT. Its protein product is CASSPQGSNTEAFF.

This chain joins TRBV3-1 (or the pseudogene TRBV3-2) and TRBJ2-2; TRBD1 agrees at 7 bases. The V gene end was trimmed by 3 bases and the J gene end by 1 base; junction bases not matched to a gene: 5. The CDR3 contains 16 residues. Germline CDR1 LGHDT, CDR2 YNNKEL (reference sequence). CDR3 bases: TGTGCCAGCAGCCAGACCGGGACAGTGAACACCGGGGAGCTGTTTTTT. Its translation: CASSQTGTVNTGELFF.

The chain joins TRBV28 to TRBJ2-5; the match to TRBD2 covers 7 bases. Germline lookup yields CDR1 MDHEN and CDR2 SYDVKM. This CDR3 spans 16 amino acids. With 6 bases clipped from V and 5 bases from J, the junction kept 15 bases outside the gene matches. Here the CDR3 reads CASSHGGGQARETQYF. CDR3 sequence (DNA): TGTGCCAGCAGCCACGGGGGAGGGCAGGCGAGGGAGACCCAGTACTTC.

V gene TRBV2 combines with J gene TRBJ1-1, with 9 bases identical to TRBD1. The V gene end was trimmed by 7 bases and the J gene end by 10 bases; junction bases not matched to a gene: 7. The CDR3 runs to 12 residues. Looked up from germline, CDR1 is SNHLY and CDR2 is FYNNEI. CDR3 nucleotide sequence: TGTGCCAGCACCCTTCGGACAGGGGCAGCTTTCTTT. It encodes CASTLRTGAAFF.

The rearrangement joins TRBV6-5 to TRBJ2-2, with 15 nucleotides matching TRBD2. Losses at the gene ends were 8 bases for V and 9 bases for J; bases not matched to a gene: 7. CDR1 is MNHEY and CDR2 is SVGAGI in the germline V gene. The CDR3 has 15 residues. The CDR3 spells CASWGLAGGLRELFF. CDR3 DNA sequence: TGTGCCAGCTGGGGACTAGCGGGGGGCTTGAGGGAGCTGTTTTTT.

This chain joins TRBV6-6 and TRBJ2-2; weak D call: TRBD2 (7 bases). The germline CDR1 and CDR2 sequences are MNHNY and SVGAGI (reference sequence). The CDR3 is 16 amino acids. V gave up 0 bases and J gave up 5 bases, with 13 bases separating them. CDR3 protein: CASSYSSGGGTGELFF. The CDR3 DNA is TGTGCCAGCAGTTACTCTTCGGGGGGCGGTACCGGGGAGCTGTTTTTT.

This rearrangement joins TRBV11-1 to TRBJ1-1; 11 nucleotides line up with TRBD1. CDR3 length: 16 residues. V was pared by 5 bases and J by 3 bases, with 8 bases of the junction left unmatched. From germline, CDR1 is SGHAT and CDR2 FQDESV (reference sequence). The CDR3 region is CASSQWTGGRDTEAFF. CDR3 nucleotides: TGTGCCAGCAGCCAATGGACAGGGGGCAGGGACACTGAAGCTTTCTTT.

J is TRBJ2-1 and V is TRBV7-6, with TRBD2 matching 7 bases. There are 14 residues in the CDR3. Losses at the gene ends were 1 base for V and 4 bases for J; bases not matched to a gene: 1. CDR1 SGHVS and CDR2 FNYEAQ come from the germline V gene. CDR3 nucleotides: TGTGCCAGCAGCTTAGTCGGGGGGTACAATGAGCAGTTCTTC. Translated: CASSLVGGYNEQFF.

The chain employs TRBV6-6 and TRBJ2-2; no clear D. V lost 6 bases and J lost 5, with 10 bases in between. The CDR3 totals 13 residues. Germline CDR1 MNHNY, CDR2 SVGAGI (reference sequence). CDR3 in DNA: TGTGCCAGCAGAATAACAGCTACCGGGGAGCTGTTTTTT. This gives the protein CASRITATGELFF.

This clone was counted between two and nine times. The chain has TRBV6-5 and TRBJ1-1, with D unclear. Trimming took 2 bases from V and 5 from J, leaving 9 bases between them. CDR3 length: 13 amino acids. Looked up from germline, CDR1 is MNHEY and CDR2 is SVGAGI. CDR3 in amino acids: CASSYTGWTEAFF. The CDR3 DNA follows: TGTGCCAGCAGTTACACGGGGTGGACTGAAGCTTTCTTT.

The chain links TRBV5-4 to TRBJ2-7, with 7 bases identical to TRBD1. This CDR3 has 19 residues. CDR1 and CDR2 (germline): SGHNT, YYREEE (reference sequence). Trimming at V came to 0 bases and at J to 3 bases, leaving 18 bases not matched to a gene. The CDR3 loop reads CASSLDLIGTVGRNYEQYF. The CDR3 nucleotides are TGTGCCAGCAGCTTGGATCTGATTGGGACAGTCGGACGCAACTACGAGCAGTACTTC.

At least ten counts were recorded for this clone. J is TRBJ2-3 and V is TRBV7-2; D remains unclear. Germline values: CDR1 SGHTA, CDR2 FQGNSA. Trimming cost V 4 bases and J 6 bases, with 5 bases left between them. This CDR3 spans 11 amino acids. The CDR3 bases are TGTGCCAGCAGCTCTACGGATACGCAGTATTTT. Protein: CASSSTDTQYF.

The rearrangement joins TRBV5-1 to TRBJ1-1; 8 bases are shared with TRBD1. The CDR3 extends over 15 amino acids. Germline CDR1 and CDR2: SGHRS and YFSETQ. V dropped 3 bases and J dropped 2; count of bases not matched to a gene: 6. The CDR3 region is CASSSTGGGNTEAFF. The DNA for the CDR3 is TGCGCCAGCAGCTCCACAGGGGGGGGTAACACTGAAGCTTTCTTT.

The CDR3 is CASSTAGANSPLHF. The CDR3 bases are TGTGCCAGCAGTACGGCAGGGGCTAATTCACCCCTCCACTTT. V and J are TRBV27 and TRBJ1-6; TRBD1 is a possible D gene (6 bases). The germline CDR1 and CDR2 sequences are MNHEY and SMNVEV (reference sequence). The V gene lost 5 bases and the J gene lost 6 bases, with 11 bases spanning the gap. CDR3 length: 14 residues.